This T cell receptor beta chain stems from a study of CD8+ T cells in alopecia areata. Extracted from the samples, RNA was reverse transcribed into cDNA to serve as the sequencing template. Using immunoSEQ multiplex PCR, the repertoire was profiled, and TCRdb retains in-frame clones only, with some absent. The sample lists some 200,000 clones; 50% to 60% were seen once. V shed 0 bases and J shed 1 base, with 9 bases lying between them. This CDR3 region has 14 residues. The germline gives CDR1 GTSNPN, CDR2 SVGIG (reference sequence). Described treatment: oral pan-JAK inhibitor, 5-10 mg twice daily. Worth noting for this clone: The sample has other DNA sequences that encode this CDR3 too.

The sequenced sample was CD4+ T cells sorted from blood, obtained at week 4, from a patient treated with tofacitinib. The TCR comes from a human donor with alopecia areata. This chain links TRBV30 with TRBJ1-1; D perhaps matches TRBD1 (5 bases). The CDR3 DNA follows: TGTGCCTGGAGTGTACTGGGGGGGAACACTGAAGCTTTCTTT. Residues: CAWSVLGGNTEAFF.